What follows are 3 T cell receptor beta chains derived from one specimen sequenced in a study of prognosis after radiotherapy for stage I lung cancer (dated by TCRdb to about 2021). Sequencing took place on an Illumina HiSeq 3000. Two rounds of multiplex PCR were used to amplify the TCR beta CDR3 region from genomic DNA. In the first round of PCR, primers specific to each TRBV and TRBJ gene were used, and the primer sequences are filed in Chinese patent CN105087789A. In-frame beta chains were kept once TCRdb had trimmed the public reads at Q25 with fastp and called clones with MiXCR. Duplicate CDR3 protein sequences are folded into a single record with the most common DNA and genes. Recorded for this sample are over 30,000 distinct CDR3 sequences; 24% of them occurred a single time. 25% to 30% of the sample is taken by the ten largest. Sequences were derived from PBMCs, sampled before or after stereotactic body radiation therapy (not recorded which). The receptors were gathered from a donor aged 50 or older with non-small cell lung cancer.

This clonotype was seen ten or more times. The J gene is TRBJ2-1, the V gene TRBV20-1, with TRBD1 identical over 7 bases. With V trimmed by 6 bases and J by 3 bases, 8 bases remained unmatched. Germline assignment: CDR1 DFQATT and CDR2 SNEGSKA (reference sequence). The CDR3 loop spans 14 amino acids. CDR3 DNA: TGCAGTGCCCAAGACAGGGAGCTCTACAATGAGCAGTTCTTC. This translates into CSAQDRELYNEQFF.

This clonotype was detected ten times or more. V gene TRBV7-9 combines with J gene TRBJ1-2; possibly TRBD1 for D (5 bases). Trimming pared 5 bases from V and 0 bases from J, leaving 16 bases between. This CDR3 has 16 amino acids. The germline V gene has CDR1 SEHNR and CDR2 FQNEAQ (reference sequence). CDR3 amino acids: CASSREGAQANYGYTF. Written as DNA, the CDR3 is TGTGCCAGCAGCCGAGAAGGGGCCCAGGCTAACTATGGCTACACCTTC.

In this sample, this clonotype turned up many times. The chain links TRBV20-1 to TRBJ2-5, with D tentatively TRBD2 (6 bases). Germline V gives CDR1 DFQATT, CDR2 SNEGSKA (reference sequence). V dropped 7 bases and J dropped 5 bases, with 17 bases sitting between them. The length of the CDR3 is 13 residues. The CDR3 nucleotides read TGCAGTGTCTTTTGGGGGGTGTATGAGACCCAGTACTTC. Residues: CSVFWGVYETQYF.